Below, one TCR beta chain is given with its context. What it binds is not known. TCRdb re-called the 5' RACE reads with MiXCR, one entry per CDR3 protein. The data show about 690,000 distinct CDR3 sequences, around 20% seen once. The record originates from a study of identical twins. Findings of the study overall: A lower insertion count was a feature of abundant cord blood beta clonotypes, with no such feature in memory repertoires.

Healthy Caucasians were all of the donors. These same data were also listed under a study on T cells expressing NK-cell markers. As that report states: Serological testing identified most of the eight sequenced donors as HCMV-seropositive and one as seronegative. The CD3+CD56-NKG2C+ fraction was also led by these clonotypes in several donors.

The sample was PBMCs. This clonotype originated in a woman aged 18-29 years in good health.

The CDR3 DNA reads TGCAGCGTTGTGTGGGGAGGAGATACGCAGTATTTT. It codes for CSVVWGGDTQYF. The chain carries TRBV29-1 and TRBJ2-3, with a possible D match to TRBD2 (6 bases). V was shortened by 4 bases and J by 5 bases, with 10 bases between the two germline ends. Germline V gene lookup returns CDR1 SQVTM and CDR2 ANQGSEA. CDR3 length equals 12 residues.